A selection of T cell receptor beta chains follows, all from one sample in a study of OX40 agonist ivuxolimab in advanced cancers. Method: immunoSEQ multiplex PCR; TCRdb's copy keeps in-frame clones and lacks some. Among over 50,000 clones, less than 85% were seen once, and the ten largest hold under 0.65%. This specimen was CD4+ or CD8+ T cells sorted from blood, taken in a trial of the OX40 agonist ivuxolimab. These receptors originate from an adult with an advanced solid tumor such as melanoma, head and neck, liver or kidney cancer. CDR3s include the opening cysteine and the closing phenylalanine or tryptophan.

TRBV2	TRBJ1-1	CASSVTIGWTEAFF
TRBV5-6	TRBJ1-4	CASSLGTGVLFF
TRBV19	TRBJ1-4	CASRLQGAGEKLFF
TRBV10-1	TRBJ2-1	CASSESAGDYNEQFF
TRBV5-1	TRBJ2-1	CASSLAGFIGTDNEQFF
TRBV30	TRBJ2-2	CAWGPPGHGAGVRTGELFF
TRBV27	TRBJ2-7	CASRAGTGLYREGYEQYF
TRBV11-1	TRBJ2-2	CASSLALGGTGELFF
TRBV7-2	TRBJ2-3	CASTSGFTDTQYF
TRBV18	TRBJ1-1	CASSTGQSTEAFF
TRBV5-6	TRBJ2-4	CASSLRPPSLTVAKNIQYF
TRBV28	TRBJ2-7	CASSFSGLAGGRGEQYF
TRBV5-6	TRBJ2-7	CASSLVQGAYEQYF
TRBV30	TRBJ1-5	CAWSVLVNQPQHF
TRBV5-1	TRBJ2-7	CASSPIVTSGITYEQYF
TRBV5-1	TRBJ2-2	CASSLMQGRNTGELFF
TRBV5-1	TRBJ2-7	CASSQKYEQYF
TRBV9	TRBJ1-1	CASSVAQVGTEAFF
TRBV4-1	TRBJ1-3	CASSQDGRAGNTIYF
TRBV2	TRBJ2-7	CASRAFSYEQYF
TRBV28	TRBJ1-5	CASDTQGFRLLRQPQHF
TRBV2	TRBJ2-7	CASSQTVFGQYF
TRBV7-2	TRBJ2-5	CASSLGNVASGETQYF
TRBV27	TRBJ1-6	CASSSTFGGYNSPLHF
TRBV7-3	TRBJ2-3	CASSSQGGRTDTQYF
TRBV30	TRBJ2-1	CAWSLSGNEQFF
TRBV7-9	TRBJ1-2	CASSLLVSPRNLYTF
TRBV6-6	TRBJ2-1	CASSLDPALEFF
TRBV25-1	TRBJ1-2	CASSGAGRLYGYTF
TRBV7-9	TRBJ2-5	CASSLQTQYF
TRBV9	TRBJ2-7	CASSTSGGPSEQYF
TRBV14	TRBJ2-4	CASSLGGGAVSDIQYF
TRBV5-6	TRBJ1-1	CASSPYAGVENTEAFF
TRBV6-6	TRBJ1-5	CASSYPKVSNQPQHF
TRBV10-3	TRBJ1-2	CAISAGDSGYTF
TRBV10-1	TRBJ2-1	CASSEGGQGGDEQFF
TRBV7-9	TRBJ2-2	CASSLRFLAGATYTGELFF
TRBV6-5	TRBJ2-5	CASSYSGQETQYF
TRBV5-6	TRBJ2-1	CASKLAEYIGNEQFF
TRBV10-3	TRBJ2-7	CAISESPGEYEQYF
TRBV6-5	TRBJ2-7	CASSSGGEQYF
TRBV9	TRBJ2-5	CASSVEGSSRETQYF
TRBV7-3	TRBJ2-1	CASSLSSGGRQFF
TRBV12-5	TRBJ1-1	CASGSGQPNTEAFF
TRBV4-1	TRBJ2-5	CASSQGSGTLAGETQYF
TRBV9	TRBJ1-2	CASSPRQGTNYGYTF
TRBV29-1	TRBJ2-4	CSVGGSAKNIQYF
TRBV6-5	TRBJ1-1	CASSYGQGVWNTEAFF
TRBV30	TRBJ1-1	CAYDRGLSTEAFF
TRBV2	TRBJ2-5	CASSTLAGAETQYF
TRBV30	TRBJ1-5	CAWSVAGAQPQHF
TRBV10-3	TRBJ2-2	CAISELGTNTGELFF
TRBV18	TRBJ2-5	CASSPRRGAETQYF